One sample yielded the 29 T cell receptor beta chains listed below, sequenced in a study of naive and memory T cell subsets. No antigen is known for these receptors. Two oligonucleotides, mixed equimolar, formed the beta constant-region primer covering TRBC1 and TRBC2. Four rounds of PCR amplified the ligated cDNA using nested alpha and beta constant-region primers plus SP2. TCRdb re-called the UMI-ligation and nested PCR reads with MiXCR, one entry per CDR3 protein. The sample lists 99,000 or so distinct CDR3 sequences; around 15% were seen once. Regarding the study as a whole: Especially in CD8 cells, naive repertoires contained a few larger clonotypes, possibly CD45RA-re-expressing memory cells.

Sequenced: naive CD8+ T cells from blood. These receptors were taken from a human donor in good health.

The V and J genes are TRBV20-1 and TRBJ2-7; 8 nucleotides match TRBD2. CDR3 length: 12 amino acids. With V trimmed by 3 bases and J by 4 bases, 2 bases remained unmatched. Germline lookup yields CDR1 DFQATT and CDR2 SNEGSKA (reference sequence). CDR3 DNA: TGCAGTGCTAGGGCGGGGGGATACGAGCAGTACTTC. Its protein product is CSARAGGYEQYF.

This clonotype was seen repeatedly, ten times or more. The V call is TRBV6-2 or TRBV6-3, the J call TRBJ1-1; D gene uncertain. Trimming cost V 0 bases and J 5 bases, with 10 bases left between them. Germline assignment: CDR1 MNHEY and CDR2 SVGEGT. CDR3 length equals 14 residues. In DNA form, the CDR3 reads TGTGCCAGCAGTTACTCGAATTTGCGGACTGAAGCTTTCTTT. This codes for CASSYSNLRTEAFF.

This clonotype was seen a handful of times. In DNA, the CDR3 is TGTGCCAGCAGCGCACAGAAGGGGAACACTGAAGCTTTCTTT. This encodes CASSAQKGNTEAFF. V usage is TRBV7-1 and J usage is TRBJ1-1; D remains ambiguous. TRBV7-1 is flagged as an ORF with uncertain function. This CDR3 has 14 residues. V dropped 5 bases and J dropped 1 base, with 11 bases sitting between them.

J is TRBJ2-2 and V is TRBV11-3; 13 bases agree with TRBD2. The CDR3 length is 17 residues. Germline assignment: CDR1 SGHNT and CDR2 YENEEA. V was clipped by 5 bases and J by 4 bases; unmatched bases: 7. CDR3 amino acids: CASSVLGTSGITGELFF. CDR3 in DNA: TGTGCCAGCAGCGTATTGGGGACTAGCGGGATCACCGGGGAGCTGTTTTTT.

This clonotype was recorded at least ten times. The chain links TRBV3-1 to TRBJ2-7, with 9 bases that match TRBD1. V lost 4 bases to trimming and J lost 4 bases; unmatched junction nucleotides: 5. Per the germline V gene, CDR1 is LGHDT and CDR2 is YNNKEL (reference sequence). The CDR3 loop spans 14 amino acids. CDR3 DNA: TGTGCCAGCAGCCCCGGGACAGGGTGGTACGAGCAGTACTTC. Its protein product is CASSPGTGWYEQYF.

Many counts were recorded for this clonotype. This chain connects TRBV5-4 to TRBJ2-3, with unresolved D. This CDR3 contains 12 residues. Germline CDR1 SGHNT, CDR2 YYREEE (reference sequence). Trimming stripped 4 bases from V and 6 bases from J, with 9 bases between. In nucleotides, the CDR3 is TGTGCCAGCAGCAAGTTTTTGGATACGCAGTATTTT. Translated: CASSKFLDTQYF. Complete variable domain (other parts from reference TRBV5-4 and TRBJ2-3): ETGVTQSPTHLIKTRGQQVTLRCSSQSGHNTVSWYQQALGQGPQFIFQYYREEENGRGNFPPRFSGLQFPNYSSELNVNALELDDSALYLCASSKFLDTQYFGPGTRLTVL.

This clonotype was counted only a few times. The V and J genes are TRBV29-1 and TRBJ2-2; D remains ambiguous. V was trimmed by 5 bases and J by 1 base, leaving 5 bases between them. The CDR3 covers 12 residues. Germline assignment: CDR1 SQVTM and CDR2 ANQGSEA. The CDR3 DNA follows: TGCAGCGTTAGTCGGAACACCGGGGAGCTGTTTTTT. Amino acids: CSVSRNTGELFF.

This clonotype was counted a few times. The chain has TRBV4-2 and TRBJ2-1; 10 bases align to TRBD2. V lost 0 bases, J lost 8 bases, and 4 bases stayed unmatched. Germline CDR1 reads LGHNA; CDR2 reads YNFKEQ. The CDR3 runs to 15 residues. The CDR3 sequence is CASSQEPTSGDEQFF. As DNA, the CDR3 is TGTGCCAGCAGCCAAGAACCAACTAGCGGGGATGAGCAGTTCTTC.

This clonotype has a handful of counts. The rearrangement uses TRBV15 and TRBJ2-3; D possibly corresponds to TRBD1 (5 bases). CDR1 is LNHNV and CDR2 is YYDKDF in the germline V gene (reference sequence). The length of the CDR3 is 16 residues. With 1 base removed from V and 4 bases from J, the gap between germline ends came to 15 bases. The CDR3, as DNA: TGTGCCACCAGCAGAGGGCCCTCGACAGTGTCAGATACGCAGTATTTT. Protein product: CATSRGPSTVSDTQYF.

This clonotype was recorded a few times. The chain carries TRBV7-9 and TRBJ2-5; D is uncertain. Germline V lookup: CDR1 SEHNR, CDR2 FQNEAQ (reference sequence). The V gene lost 1 base and the J gene lost 10 bases, with 19 bases spanning the gap. The CDR3 loop spans 15 amino acids. The chain's CDR3 is CASSLGASPVSDQYF. CDR3 DNA sequence: TGTGCCAGCAGCTTAGGGGCCTCCCCCGTCAGTGACCAGTACTTC.

This clonotype was seen more than once but under ten times. This rearrangement joins TRBV4-2 to TRBJ2-7; TRBD2 matches at 11 bases. The V gene end was trimmed by 0 bases and the J gene end by 2 bases; junction bases not matched to a gene: 9. The CDR3 is 18 amino acids. The germline CDR1 and CDR2 sequences are LGHNA and YNFKEQ. The CDR3 loop reads CASSQDPILAGGTYEQYF. The CDR3 DNA reads as TGTGCCAGCAGCCAAGATCCGATTCTAGCGGGGGGTACCTACGAGCAGTACTTC.

The chain has TRBV20-1 and TRBJ1-5; D not certain. Germline V lookup: CDR1 DFQATT, CDR2 SNEGSKA (reference sequence). V lost 4 bases and J lost 5, with 9 bases in between. The CDR3 runs to 12 residues. The CDR3 bases are TGCAGTGCTAAAGGAGGGTATCAGCCCCAGCATTTT. It is translated as CSAKGGYQPQHF.

This clonotype was counted between two and nine times. The chain recombines TRBV2 with TRBJ2-5, with D possibly being TRBD1 or TRBD2 (6 bases each). V gave up 7 bases and J gave up 5 bases, with 11 bases separating them. Germline CDR1 is SNHLY and CDR2 is FYNNEI. This CDR3 has 12 amino acids. CDR3 sequence: CASKRGVETQYF. The CDR3 DNA sequence: TGTGCCAGCAAGAGGGGGGTTGAGACCCAGTACTTC.

The chain employs TRBV7-3 and TRBJ2-2, with D perhaps matching TRBD1 (5 bases). This CDR3 spans 15 amino acids. Trimming took off 5 bases at V and 1 base at J, with 11 bases between the two ends. The V gene's germline CDR1 is SGHTA and CDR2 FQGTGA. The chain's CDR3 is CASSLHQGNTGELFF. Here the CDR3 DNA reads TGTGCCAGCAGCCTCCATCAGGGGAACACCGGGGAGCTGTTTTTT.

There are a few counts of this clonotype. The chain carries TRBV27 and TRBJ2-7, with a tentative D call TRBD1 (6 bases). Between the trimmed V and J ends, which lost 8 bases and 2 bases, there was a span of 16 bases. Germline CDR1 reads MNHEY; CDR2 reads SMNVEV (reference sequence). CDR3 length: 14 amino acids. The CDR3 is CASGTGTRAYEQYF. CDR3 DNA: TGTGCCAGCGGGACCGGGACAAGGGCCTACGAGCAGTACTTC.

This clonotype was recorded many times. V and J are TRBV29-1 and TRBJ2-7; tentatively, D is TRBD1 (6 bases). CDR1 and CDR2 (germline): SQVTM, ANQGSEA. The CDR3 extends over 13 amino acids. The V end lost 6 bases, the J end lost 4 bases, and 16 bases lay between the germline ends. CDR3 in amino acids: CSVGQVVGYEQYF. The CDR3, as DNA: TGCAGCGTGGGACAAGTCGTGGGGTACGAGCAGTACTTC.

In its sample, this clonotype was seen a few times. J is TRBJ1-5 and V is TRBV7-6, with unresolved D. The V and J ends lost 5 bases and 0 bases respectively, with 11 bases between them. The germline gives CDR1 SGHVS, CDR2 FNYEAQ. The CDR3 consists of 15 residues. CDR3 protein: CASSSQENSNQPQHF. CDR3 DNA sequence: TGTGCCAGCAGCAGTCAGGAGAATAGCAATCAGCCCCAGCATTTT.

This clonotype was observed a handful of times. This sequence joins TRBV5-5 and TRBJ2-7; D is ambiguous. The germline gives CDR1 SGHKS, CDR2 YYEKEE (reference sequence). The V gene lost 0 bases and the J gene lost 3 bases, with 7 bases spanning the gap. The length of the CDR3 is 13 residues. In DNA form, the CDR3 reads TGTGCCAGCAGCTTGGACCCCCTCTACGAGCAGTACTTC. Amino acids: CASSLDPLYEQYF. The variable domain in full, with the rest retrieved from reference TRBV5-5 and TRBJ2-7, is DAGVTQSPTHLIKTRGQQVTLRCSPISGHKSVSWYQQVLGQGPQFIFQYYEKEERGRGNFPDRFSARQFPNYSSELNVNALLLGDSALYLCASSLDPLYEQYFGPGTRLTVT.

There are a few counts of this clonotype. The chain has TRBV5-6 and TRBJ1-1, with D perhaps TRBD1 (6 bases). Between the trimmed V and J ends, which lost 3 bases and 3 bases, there was a span of 15 bases. Germline loops: CDR1 SGHDT, CDR2 YYEEEE. The CDR3 is 15 amino acids. Here the CDR3 DNA reads TGTGCCAGCAGCTCCAGTGGGGGCTGGGACACTGAAGCTTTCTTT. This encodes CASSSSGGWDTEAFF.

This chain joins TRBV29-1 and TRBJ1-1; D uncertain. Per the germline V gene, CDR1 is SQVTM and CDR2 is ANQGSEA. V shed 6 bases and J shed 4 bases, with 6 bases lying between them. The CDR3 contains 10 residues. CDR3 protein: CSVIGTEAFF. CDR3 bases: TGCAGCGTCATCGGCACTGAAGCTTTCTTT.

The sample holds many counts of this clonotype. V gene TRBV29-1 combines with J gene TRBJ2-1; D might be TRBD2 (5 bases). Germline V gene sequence: CDR1 SQVTM, CDR2 ANQGSEA. CDR3 length equals 17 residues. V was trimmed by 1 base and J by 1 base, leaving 17 bases between them. CDR3 sequence (DNA): TGCAGCGTTGAAGGGCTAGCCGGTGGAGCGTCCTACAATGAGCAGTTCTTC. This sequence encodes CSVEGLAGGASYNEQFF.

V is TRBV20-1 and J is TRBJ1-2; unclear D gene. The CDR3 sequence is 14 residues long. Between the trimmed V and J ends, which lost 3 bases and 4 bases, there was a span of 15 bases. CDR1 is DFQATT and CDR2 is SNEGSKA in the germline V gene (reference sequence). CDR3 amino acids: CSARDLGDSYGYTF. The CDR3 bases are TGCAGTGCTAGGGACCTAGGAGATTCCTATGGCTACACCTTC.

This clonotype was detected many times. The gene calls are TRBV11-3 and TRBJ2-1, with TRBD2 matching over 13 bases. Germline V gives CDR1 SGHNT, CDR2 YENEEA. V shed 4 bases and J 6 bases; nucleotides not matched to a gene: 6. The CDR3 sequence is 16 residues long. CDR3 loop: CASSYPGLAGSNEQFF. CDR3 bases: TGTGCCAGCAGCTACCCGGGACTAGCGGGAAGCAATGAGCAGTTCTTC.

In this sample, this clonotype turned up a few times. The rearrangement uses TRBV7-9 and TRBJ1-1; 9 nucleotides agree with TRBD1. The CDR3 sequence is 16 residues long. V lost 4 bases and J lost 3; bases outside the gene matches: 9. CDR1 SEHNR and CDR2 FQNEAQ come from the germline V gene (reference sequence). CDR3 residues: CASSSRDREADTEAFF. CDR3 nucleotides: TGTGCCAGCAGCTCACGGGACAGGGAAGCCGACACTGAAGCTTTCTTT.

The V gene is TRBV2, the J gene TRBJ2-1; D is unresolved. The CDR3 is 13 amino acids. CDR1 and CDR2 from the germline V gene are SNHLY and FYNNEI. Trimming shortened V by 7 bases and J by 4 bases, and 11 bases separated the two germline ends. The CDR3 sequence: CASKGVGYNEQFF. The CDR3 nucleotides are TGTGCCAGCAAGGGCGTGGGGTACAATGAGCAGTTCTTC.

The V and J genes are TRBV24-1 and TRBJ2-1; D is tentatively TRBD1 or TRBD2 (6 bases each). The CDR3 length is 17 residues. Germline V gives CDR1 KGHDR, CDR2 SFDVKD. Trimming took off 0 bases at V and 8 bases at J, with 19 bases between the two ends. The CDR3 DNA is TGTGCCACCAGTGATTTGGGTGTCGGGGGCGATAGCTATGAGCAGTTCTTC. Its translation is CATSDLGVGGDSYEQFF.

This clonotype was found a few times. The chain combines TRBV7-6 with TRBJ2-3, with TRBD2 identical over 7 bases. The junction had 6 bases not matched to a gene; V was cut back by 1 base and J by 2 bases. There are 16 residues in the CDR3. Germline assignment: CDR1 SGHVS and CDR2 FNYEAQ. DNA of the CDR3: TGTGCCAGCAGCTTAGTGGTTAGCGGGTCCACAGATACGCAGTATTTT. Translating it yields CASSLVVSGSTDTQYF.

This clonotype was counted a few times. V and J are TRBV7-8 and TRBJ2-3; D call uncertain. Trimming cost V 1 base and J 2 bases, with 10 bases left between them. CDR3 length equals 15 residues. Per the germline V gene, CDR1 is SGHVS and CDR2 is FQNEAQ. The CDR3 protein is CASSLGLSITDTQYF. For the CDR3, the DNA is TGTGCCAGCAGCTTAGGGCTCTCTATCACAGATACGCAGTATTTT. Full variable domain (rest looked up from reference TRBV7-8 and TRBJ2-3): GAGVSQSPRYKVAKRGQDVALRCDPISGHVSLFWYQQALGQGPEFLTYFQNEAQLDKSGLPSDRFFAERPEGSVSTLKIQRTQQEDSAVYLCASSLGLSITDTQYFGPGTRLTVL.

The chain links TRBV7-8 to TRBJ2-4; D not resolved. Looked up from germline, CDR1 is SGHVS and CDR2 is FQNEAQ. Trimming removed 1 base from V and 1 base from J, with 11 bases in between. The CDR3 has 16 residues. The CDR3 coding sequence is TGTGCCAGCAGCTTAGGATCTCTTATTGCCAAAAACATTCAGTACTTC. It codes for CASSLGSLIAKNIQYF.